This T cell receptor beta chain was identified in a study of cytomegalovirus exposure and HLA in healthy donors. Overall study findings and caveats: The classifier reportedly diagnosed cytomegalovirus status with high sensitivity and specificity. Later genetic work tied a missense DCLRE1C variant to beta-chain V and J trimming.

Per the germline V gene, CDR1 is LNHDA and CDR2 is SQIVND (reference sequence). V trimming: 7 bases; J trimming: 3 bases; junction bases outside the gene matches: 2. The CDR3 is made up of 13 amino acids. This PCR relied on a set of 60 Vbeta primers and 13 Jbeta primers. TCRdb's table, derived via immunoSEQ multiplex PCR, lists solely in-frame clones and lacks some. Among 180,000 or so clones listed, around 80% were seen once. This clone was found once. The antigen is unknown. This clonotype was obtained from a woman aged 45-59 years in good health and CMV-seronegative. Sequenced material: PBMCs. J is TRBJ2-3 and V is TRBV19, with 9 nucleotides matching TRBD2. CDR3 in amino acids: CASNSGRTDTQYF. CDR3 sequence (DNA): TGTGCCAGTAACAGCGGGAGGACAGATACGCAGTATTTT.